Described below is a single T cell receptor beta chain sequence and its context. What it recognizes is unknown. This entry comes from a study of cytomegalovirus exposure and HLA in healthy donors. Regarding the study as a whole: The tendency of first-cohort TCR clusters to co-occur in the 120 or so validation repertoires was identified by a subsequent analysis.

The germline V gene has CDR1 LNHNV and CDR2 YYDKDF (reference sequence). CDR3 length equals 15 residues. V was trimmed by 0 bases and J by 1 base, leaving 6 bases between them. The data were produced by immunoSEQ multiplex PCR, yet TCRdb's version contains in-frame clones alone and is incomplete. The data show approximately 140,000 clones, with about 86% seen just once and approximately 7.5% held by the top ten. This rearrangement joins TRBV15 to TRBJ2-2, with D uncertain. Sequenced sample: PBMCs. The TCR sequence derives from a young woman in good health and CMV-seropositive. The CDR3 loop is CATSRDPVNTGELFF. The CDR3 DNA reads TGTGCCACCAGCAGAGATCCGGTGAACACCGGGGAGCTGTTTTTT. Full variable domain (rest looked up from reference TRBV15 and TRBJ2-2): DAMVIQNPRYQVTQFGKPVTLSCSQTLNHNVMYWYQQKSSQAPKLLFHYYDKDFNNEADTPDNFQSRRPNTSFCFLDIRSPGLGDTAMYLCATSRDPVNTGELFFGEGSRLTVL.